Listed here are 18 T cell receptor beta chains from one sample, sequenced in a study of response to subunit inactivated influenza vaccine. TCRdb reprocessed the RT-PCR reads with MiXCR, giving one entry per CDR3 protein. The sample holds just under 550,000 distinct CDR3 sequences, under 30% seen once. In addition, the sample was reused for a study of T cells expressing NK-cell markers. That work contributes: UMIs were included in TCR beta cDNA generated by 5'RACE template switching.

The sequences come from CD4+ T cells sorted from PBMCs, collected about 13 days after vaccination. Receptors were obtained from a man between 50 and 59 years old who received an inactivated influenza vaccine.

The rearrangement uses TRBV18 and TRBJ1-1; 7 nucleotides agree with TRBD1. This CDR3 is 18 amino acids long. The V segment lost 1 base and the J segment 0 bases; nucleotides outside the gene matches: 11. Germline V CDR1 and CDR2: KGHSH, LQKENI. The CDR3 DNA reads TGTGCCAGCTCACCACGCGCAGGGGGATCGGTCATGAACACTGAAGCTTTCTTT. This translates into CASSPRAGGSVMNTEAFF.

The J gene is TRBJ2-3, the V gene TRBV9; 11 bases line up with TRBD2. Germline CDR1 is SGDLS and CDR2 is YYNGEE. The CDR3 loop spans 15 amino acids. The V and J ends lost 2 bases and 1 base, in that order; junction bases with no gene match: 0. As DNA, the CDR3 is TGTGCCAGCAGCGTTAGCGGGGGGGGCACAGATACGCAGTATTTT. Its protein is CASSVSGGGTDTQYF.

The chain employs TRBV20-1 and TRBJ2-1, with D unclear. V shed 4 bases and J shed 8 bases, with 12 bases lying between them. CDR1 is DFQATT, CDR2 SNEGSKA, per germline (reference sequence). The CDR3 runs to 12 residues. Here the CDR3 reads CSATKVSDEQFF. CDR3 nucleotides: TGCAGTGCTACCAAAGTTTCGGATGAGCAGTTCTTC.

This clonotype showed up just a few times. J is TRBJ2-5 and V is TRBV12-3 or TRBV12-4, with a possible D match to TRBD2 (6 bases). The CDR3 spans 14 residues. V was shortened by 8 bases and J by 3 bases, with 16 bases between the two germline ends. CDR3 protein: CASGPGLAKETQYF. The CDR3 nucleotides read TGTGCCAGCGGGCCGGGACTCGCAAAAGAGACCCAGTACTTC.

This clonotype was detected a few times. This chain uses TRBV7-3 with TRBJ2-5; unclear D gene. CDR1 is SGHTA and CDR2 is FQGTGA in the germline V gene. CDR3 length: 12 residues. Trimming left V 1 base short and J 5 bases short, with 5 bases between. The CDR3 DNA reads as TGTGCCAGCAGCTTAATGGGGGAGACCCAGTACTTC. Translation gives CASSLMGETQYF.

This clonotype came up a few times. This chain uses TRBV7-2 with TRBJ1-2; 7 positions match TRBD1. CDR3 length: 16 residues. Germline trimming cut 1 base from V and 4 bases from J; bases unmatched to any gene: 9. Germline V gene sequence: CDR1 SGHTA, CDR2 FQGNSA. The DNA for the CDR3 is TGTGCCAGCAGCTTAGGTGGGGACAGAATCACCTATGGCTACACCTTC. Its protein is CASSLGGDRITYGYTF.

This clonotype was observed at least ten times. The chain has TRBV6-1 and TRBJ2-7; D is perhaps TRBD1 (6 bases). This CDR3 is 15 amino acids long. Germline V gives CDR1 MNHNS, CDR2 SASEGT. V was clipped by 6 bases and J by 6 bases, with 21 bases between them. This CDR3 reads CASRNRGHLMGEQYF. The CDR3 DNA reads TGTGCCAGCAGAAACCGGGGACACTTAATGGGCGAGCAGTACTTC.

J is TRBJ1-1 and V is TRBV4-2; D is possibly TRBD1 (5 bases). The germline V and J ends were trimmed by 4 bases and 1 base, with 13 bases remaining between them. CDR3 length: 15 amino acids. The germline V gene has CDR1 LGHNA and CDR2 YNFKEQ. The CDR3 protein is CASSRWWGGNTEAFF. Here the CDR3 DNA reads TGTGCCAGCAGCCGGTGGTGGGGGGGGAACACTGAAGCTTTCTTT.

This chain connects TRBV5-1 to TRBJ2-3; 8 positions agree with TRBD1. The ends lost 3 bases at V and 4 bases at J; junction bases unmatched: 7. The CDR3 loop spans 15 amino acids. Germline V gives CDR1 SGHRS, CDR2 YFSETQ. The CDR3: CASSSQGAGPDTQYF. The CDR3 coding sequence is TGCGCCAGCAGCTCCCAGGGGGCTGGCCCAGATACGCAGTATTTT.

This clonotype was seen repeatedly, ten times or more. The chain joins TRBV18 to TRBJ2-2, with D possibly matching TRBD2 (6 bases). The germline gives CDR1 KGHSH, CDR2 LQKENI. The V and J ends lost 6 bases and 1 base respectively, with 15 bases between them. This CDR3 has 16 amino acids. The CDR3 nucleotides read TGTGCCAGCTCCCCGGAGGGCCGGGTGAACACCGGGGAGCTGTTTTTT. Its protein is CASSPEGRVNTGELFF.

This chain links TRBV18 with TRBJ2-5, with D possibly TRBD1 on 6 matching bases. Per germline, CDR1 KGHSH and CDR2 LQKENI. The CDR3 has 14 amino acids. The V end was cut by 6 bases, the J end by 3 bases, with 14 bases between. The CDR3 DNA is TGTGCCAGCTCCCACGCCGAGGGGGAAGAGACCCAGTACTTC. This translates into CASSHAEGEETQYF.

This clonotype was found once. The chain carries TRBV11-2 and TRBJ1-2; D not certain. V lost 1 base, J lost 4 bases, and 16 bases lay in between. This CDR3 region has 16 residues. CDR1 SGHAT and CDR2 FQNNGV come from the germline V gene. The CDR3 protein is CASSLVARAGGYGYTF. The CDR3 DNA reads as TGTGCCAGCAGCTTAGTGGCGAGGGCGGGAGGCTATGGCTACACCTTC.

This clonotype was observed a few times. The rearrangement joins TRBV6-2 or TRBV6-3 to TRBJ2-2; D possibly matches TRBD1 or TRBD2 (6 bases each). Germline V gives CDR1 MNHEY, CDR2 SVGEGT. The V end was cut by 6 bases, the J end by 6 bases, with 11 bases between. This CDR3 region has 13 residues. CDR3 sequence: CASRNGGPGELFF. CDR3 bases: TGTGCCAGCAGAAACGGGGGCCCCGGGGAGCTGTTTTTT.

Only a few counts were recorded for this clonotype. The CDR3 region has the DNA TGCGCCAGCAGTCGACAGGGGTTCACAGATACGCAGTATTTT. Its translation is CASSRQGFTDTQYF. The genes are TRBV5-1 and TRBJ2-3; 8 nucleotides align to TRBD1. Losses at the gene ends were 5 bases for V and 2 bases for J; bases not matched to a gene: 4. Germline V gene lookup returns CDR1 SGHRS and CDR2 YFSETQ. There are 14 residues in the CDR3.

The chain joins TRBV4-1 to TRBJ1-2; no definite D call. The CDR3 is 16 amino acids. V lost 1 base, J lost 2 bases, and 14 bases lay in between. Germline assignment: CDR1 MGHRA and CDR2 YSYEKL. This chain's CDR3 is CASSQAPGLGNYGYTF. CDR3 nucleotides: TGCGCCAGCAGCCAAGCCCCGGGCCTCGGAAACTATGGCTACACCTTC.

This clonotype was detected a few times. This chain connects TRBV6-1 to TRBJ2-3; D is perhaps TRBD2 (6 bases). V lost 3 bases, J lost 0 bases, and 25 bases lay in between. The CDR3 covers 20 residues. CDR1 is MNHNS, CDR2 SASEGT, per germline. The CDR3 region is CASSEVLIWDFTTSTDTQYF. In DNA form, the CDR3 reads TGTGCCAGCAGTGAGGTTTTGATCTGGGACTTCACAACTAGCACAGATACGCAGTATTTT.

The CDR3, as DNA: TGTGCCAGCAGTACGGGGGGGAACAATGAGCAGTTCTTC. Translated: CASSTGGNNEQFF. The chain recombines TRBV7-3 with TRBJ2-1; 8 bases are shared with TRBD2. The junction had 3 bases not matched to a gene; V was cut back by 6 bases and J by 5 bases. Looked up from germline, CDR1 is SGHTA and CDR2 is FQGTGA. The CDR3 length is 13 residues. Full variable domain (outside the CDR3, taken from reference TRBV7-3 and TRBJ2-1): GAGVSQTPSNKVTEKGKYVELRCDPISGHTALYWYRQSLGQGPEFLIYFQGTGAADDSGLPNDRFFAVRPEGSVSTLKIQRTERGDSAVYLCASSTGGNNEQFFGPGTRLTVL.

The rearrangement joins TRBV27 to TRBJ1-4, with a tentative D call TRBD1 (6 bases). V lost 8 bases and J lost 8, with 15 bases in between. CDR1 is MNHEY, CDR2 SMNVEV, per germline (reference sequence). This CDR3 is 13 amino acids long. Here the CDR3 reads CASRHQRGEKLFF. The CDR3 DNA reads TGTGCCAGCCGCCACCAAAGGGGGGAAAAACTGTTTTTT.